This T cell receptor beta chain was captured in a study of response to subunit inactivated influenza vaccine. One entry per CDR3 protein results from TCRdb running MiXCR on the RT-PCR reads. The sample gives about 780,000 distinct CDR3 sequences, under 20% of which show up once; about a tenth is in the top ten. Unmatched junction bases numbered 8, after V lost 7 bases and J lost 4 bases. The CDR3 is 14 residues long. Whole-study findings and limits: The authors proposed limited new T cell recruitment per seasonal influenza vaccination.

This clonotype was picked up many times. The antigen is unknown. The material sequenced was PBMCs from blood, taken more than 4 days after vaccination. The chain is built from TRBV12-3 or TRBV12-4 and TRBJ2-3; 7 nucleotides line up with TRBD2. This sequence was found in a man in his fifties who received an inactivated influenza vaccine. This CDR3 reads CASNSEGGSDTQYF. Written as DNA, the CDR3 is TGTGCCAGCAACTCCGAGGGAGGGTCAGATACGCAGTATTTT.